This TCR beta chain stems from a study of cytomegalovirus exposure and HLA in healthy donors. Whole-study results and caveats: Later analysis identified about 17,000 TCR beta sequences associated with HLA alleles, using a false discovery rate threshold of 0.05. In a later analysis, a missense DCLRE1C variant was linked to TCR beta V- and J-gene trimming.

PCR used 60 Vbeta primers and 13 Jbeta primers. The protocol was immunoSEQ multiplex PCR, while the TCRdb copy is restricted to in-frame clones and leaves out a portion. Of 57,000 or so clones in the sample, 75% to 85% were seen once. Trimming took 5 bases from V and 6 from J; bases not matched to a gene: 7. CDR1 and CDR2 (germline): SGHVS, FQNEAQ. The CDR3 is 15 amino acids. This clone has only a few counts. No antigen is known for it. The sample comprised PBMCs. The V gene is TRBV7-8, the J gene TRBJ2-1; 10 nucleotides agree with TRBD2. The sequence derives from a man between 50 and 59 years old in good health and CMV-seropositive. The CDR3 DNA reads as TGTGCCAGCAGCCCCAATAGCGGGGGGCGCAATGAGCAGTTCTTC. Protein product: CASSPNSGGRNEQFF.